This is a list of T cell receptor beta chains from one sample in a study of blood T cell repertoires in COVID-19. Profiling relied on immunoSEQ multiplex PCR, and the TCRdb table lists in-frame clones only, not all of them. The table shows under 200,000 clones, with around 90% occurring only once. The sequencing sample was made of peripheral blood. All receptors derive from a man aged 60 to 75 with acute or convalescent COVID-19. CDR3s include the opening cysteine and the closing phenylalanine or tryptophan. D genes are given only for firm matches. Clone size is not always given. Where it is, it says once, few, many or a class for expanded clones.

j_call: TRBJ1-6; v_call: TRBV5-1; clone_size: -; d_call: TRBD1; cdr3_aa: CASSPTGQGNSPLHF; cdr3_nt: TGCGCCAGCAGCCCGACGGGACAGGGGAATTCACCCCTCCACTTT
j_call: TRBJ1-4; v_call: TRBV27; clone_size: -; d_call: TRBD1; cdr3_aa: CASRTGGEKLFF; cdr3_nt: TGTGCCAGCAGAACAGGGGGTGAAAAACTGTTTTTT
j_call: TRBJ2-5; v_call: TRBV18; clone_size: -; d_call: TRBD1; cdr3_aa: CASSPRDSQETQYF; cdr3_nt: TGTGCCAGCTCACCCCGGGACAGCCAAGAGACCCAGTACTTC
j_call: TRBJ1-4; v_call: TRBV6-5; clone_size: -; d_call: TRBD1; cdr3_aa: CASSSPGQGEKLFF; cdr3_nt: TGTGCCAGCAGTTCCCCGGGACAGGGAGAAAAACTGTTTTTT
j_call: TRBJ1-4; v_call: TRBV19; clone_size: -; d_call: TRBD1; cdr3_aa: CASSIPGTGNEKLFF; cdr3_nt: TGTGCCAGTAGTATACCCGGGACAGGTAATGAAAAACTGTTTTTT
j_call: TRBJ2-5; v_call: TRBV6-1; clone_size: -; d_call: TRBD2; cdr3_aa: CASSGTSGIRQETQYF; cdr3_nt: TGTGCCAGCAGTGGGACTAGCGGGATCCGCCAAGAGACCCAGTACTTC
j_call: TRBJ1-2; v_call: TRBV18; clone_size: -; d_call: TRBD1; cdr3_aa: CASSRDRDNYGYTF; cdr3_nt: TGTGCCAGCTCACGGGACAGGGATAACTATGGCTACACCTTC
j_call: TRBJ1-2; v_call: TRBV5-6; clone_size: -; d_call: TRBD1; cdr3_aa: CASHDRGRDYGYTF; cdr3_nt: TGTGCCAGCCATGACAGGGGGAGGGACTATGGCTACACCTTC
j_call: TRBJ2-1; v_call: TRBV11-3; clone_size: -; d_call: -; cdr3_aa: CASSSIQNEQFF; cdr3_nt: TGTGCCAGCAGCTCGATACAGAATGAGCAGTTCTTC
j_call: TRBJ2-4; v_call: TRBV2; clone_size: -; d_call: -; cdr3_aa: CASSDRVERKNIQYF; cdr3_nt: TGTGCCAGCAGTGACAGGGTGGAAAGGAAAAACATTCAGTACTTC
j_call: TRBJ2-5; v_call: TRBV18; clone_size: -; d_call: TRBD1; cdr3_aa: CASSPTTGVETQYF; cdr3_nt: TGTGCCAGCTCACCAACGACAGGGGTGGAGACCCAGTACTTC
j_call: TRBJ2-1; v_call: TRBV21-1; clone_size: once; d_call: -; cdr3_aa: CASSKVGGNSYNEQFF; cdr3_nt: TGTGCCAGCAGCAAAGTTGGAGGGAACTCCTACAATGAGCAGTTCTTC
j_call: TRBJ1-1; v_call: TRBV11-2; clone_size: -; d_call: -; cdr3_aa: CASSFTGRDTEAFF; cdr3_nt: TGTGCCAGCAGCTTTACAGGGCGGGACACTGAAGCTTTCTTT
j_call: TRBJ2-7; v_call: TRBV6-2/TRBV6-3; clone_size: -; d_call: TRBD1; cdr3_aa: CASSLGQGVPYEQYF; cdr3_nt: TGTGCCAGCAGTTTGGGACAGGGGGTACCCTACGAGCAGTACTTC
j_call: TRBJ1-1; v_call: TRBV19; clone_size: -; d_call: TRBD1; cdr3_aa: CASSTGDSRNTEAFF; cdr3_nt: TGTGCCAGTAGTACTGGGGACAGTAGAAACACTGAAGCTTTCTTT
j_call: TRBJ1-3; v_call: TRBV30; clone_size: -; d_call: -; cdr3_aa: CAWNREKSSTYSGNTIYF; cdr3_nt: TGTGCCTGGAACCGGGAGAAGAGTTCCACGTACTCTGGAAACACCATATATTTT
j_call: TRBJ1-5; v_call: TRBV15; clone_size: -; d_call: TRBD1; cdr3_aa: CATGTRTGVNQPQHF; cdr3_nt: TGTGCCACCGGGACGCGGACAGGGGTCAATCAGCCCCAGCATTTT
j_call: TRBJ2-2; v_call: TRBV3-1/TRBV3-2; clone_size: once; d_call: TRBD2; cdr3_aa: CASSQPSGGARTGELFF; cdr3_nt: TGTGCCAGCAGCCAACCTAGCGGGGGGGCCCGGACCGGGGAGCTGTTTTTT
j_call: TRBJ1-3; v_call: TRBV7-2; clone_size: -; d_call: -; cdr3_aa: CASSLATDGNTIYF; cdr3_nt: TGTGCCAGCAGCTTAGCAACTGATGGAAACACCATATATTTT
j_call: TRBJ2-2; v_call: TRBV19; clone_size: -; d_call: -; cdr3_aa: CASSADWGELFF; cdr3_nt: TGTGCCAGTAGTGCAGATTGGGGGGAGCTGTTTTTT
j_call: TRBJ2-1; v_call: TRBV3-1/TRBV3-2; clone_size: -; d_call: TRBD2; cdr3_aa: CASSDTSGRAYNEQFF; cdr3_nt: TGTGCCAGCAGCGATACTAGCGGGAGGGCCTACAATGAGCAGTTCTTC
j_call: TRBJ1-5; v_call: TRBV5-6; clone_size: -; d_call: -; cdr3_aa: CASSLAKGNRAQPQHF; cdr3_nt: TGTGCCAGCAGCTTGGCCAAGGGAAACAGGGCTCAGCCCCAGCATTTT
j_call: TRBJ2-5; v_call: TRBV30; clone_size: -; d_call: -; cdr3_aa: CAWSGGLGKYQETQYF; cdr3_nt: TGTGCCTGGAGTGGGGGACTGGGGAAGTACCAAGAGACCCAGTACTTC
j_call: TRBJ1-5; v_call: TRBV5-6; clone_size: few; d_call: TRBD1; cdr3_aa: CASSRTGGARQPQHF; cdr3_nt: TGTGCCAGCAGCAGGACAGGGGGCGCGAGGCAGCCCCAGCATTTT
j_call: TRBJ1-5; v_call: TRBV19; clone_size: once; d_call: -; cdr3_aa: CASSIGDQPQHF; cdr3_nt: TGTGCCAGTAGTATCGGTGATCAGCCCCAGCATTTT
j_call: TRBJ2-3; v_call: TRBV27; clone_size: once; d_call: -; cdr3_aa: CASKFGGGDTQYF; cdr3_nt: TGTGCCAGCAAGTTCGGGGGTGGGGATACGCAGTATTTT
j_call: TRBJ2-1; v_call: TRBV27; clone_size: -; d_call: -; cdr3_aa: CASSSRDGSYNEQFF; cdr3_nt: TGTGCCAGCAGCTCCAGGGATGGGTCCTACAATGAGCAGTTCTTC
j_call: TRBJ1-1; v_call: TRBV5-1; clone_size: -; d_call: -; cdr3_aa: CASSPSWGATEAFF; cdr3_nt: TGCGCCAGCAGCCCGAGTTGGGGCGCCACTGAAGCTTTCTTT
j_call: TRBJ2-3; v_call: TRBV5-1; clone_size: -; d_call: TRBD2; cdr3_aa: CASKGLAGGSTDTQYF; cdr3_nt: TGCGCCAGCAAGGGACTAGCGGGGGGTAGCACAGATACGCAGTATTTT
j_call: TRBJ1-3; v_call: TRBV11-2; clone_size: -; d_call: -; cdr3_aa: CASSLVTGNTIYF; cdr3_nt: TGTGCCAGCAGCTTAGTAACTGGAAACACCATATATTTT
j_call: TRBJ2-5; v_call: TRBV5-1; clone_size: -; d_call: TRBD2; cdr3_aa: CASSLSGGAGETQYF; cdr3_nt: TGCGCCAGCAGCTTGAGCGGGGGGGCCGGAGAGACCCAGTACTTC
j_call: TRBJ1-2; v_call: TRBV4-1; clone_size: -; d_call: -; cdr3_aa: CASSQEGLNYGYTF; cdr3_nt: TGCGCCAGCAGCCAAGAAGGACTTAACTATGGCTACACCTTC
j_call: TRBJ1-2; v_call: TRBV29-1; clone_size: -; d_call: -; cdr3_aa: CSGWGGFDYGYTF; cdr3_nt: TGCAGCGGCTGGGGAGGGTTTGACTATGGCTACACCTTC
j_call: TRBJ2-1; v_call: TRBV7-3; clone_size: -; d_call: TRBD2; cdr3_aa: CASSPRASGRVDEQFF; cdr3_nt: TGTGCCAGCAGCCCCCGGGCTAGCGGGAGGGTGGATGAGCAGTTCTTC
j_call: TRBJ1-5; v_call: TRBV30; clone_size: -; d_call: TRBD1; cdr3_aa: CAWSVGTGKGNQPQHF; cdr3_nt: TGTGCCTGGAGTGTAGGGACAGGGAAAGGTAATCAGCCCCAGCATTTT
j_call: TRBJ2-7; v_call: TRBV6-1; clone_size: -; d_call: -; cdr3_aa: CASSEDLLGSSYEQYF; cdr3_nt: TGTGCCAGCAGTGAAGATCTACTGGGGAGCTCCTACGAGCAGTACTTC
j_call: TRBJ1-6; v_call: TRBV19; clone_size: -; d_call: -; cdr3_aa: CASKERANNSPLHF; cdr3_nt: TGTGCCAGTAAGGAGAGGGCTAATAATTCACCCCTCCACTTT
j_call: TRBJ2-5; v_call: TRBV30; clone_size: -; d_call: TRBD2; cdr3_aa: CAWSTTSGWTQYF; cdr3_nt: TGTGCCTGGAGTACTACTAGCGGGTGGACCCAGTACTTC
j_call: TRBJ1-2; v_call: TRBV24-1; clone_size: -; d_call: -; cdr3_aa: CATSGGTRDYGYTF; cdr3_nt: TGTGCCACCAGTGGCGGGACGCGGGACTATGGCTACACCTTC
j_call: TRBJ2-1; v_call: TRBV5-4; clone_size: once; d_call: TRBD2; cdr3_aa: CASSPKRLAGSNEQFF; cdr3_nt: TGTGCCAGCAGCCCGAAACGACTAGCGGGTAGCAATGAGCAGTTCTTC